These 31 T cell receptor beta chains were all obtained from the same sample, sequenced in a study of cytomegalovirus exposure and HLA in healthy donors. Amplification used 60 Vbeta primers and 13 Jbeta primers. Only in-frame clones appear in the TCRdb table, and some are missing; sequencing was by immunoSEQ multiplex PCR. Of approximately 80,000 clones in the sample, 74% were seen once. Sequenced material: PBMCs. The source is a man younger than 45 in good health and CMV-seropositive.

The rearrangement links TRBV28 to TRBJ2-2, with D possibly being TRBD2 (5 bases). The V gene's germline CDR1 is MDHEN and CDR2 SYDVKM. The length of the CDR3 is 14 residues. V was clipped by 6 bases and J by 2 bases, with 10 bases between them. The DNA for the CDR3 is TGTGCCAGCAGGCAGCGGACTAACACCGGGGAGCTGTTTTTT. This gives the protein CASRQRTNTGELFF.

Only one count was recorded for this clone. The CDR3 spells CASTLEVAADTQYF. CDR3 bases: TGTGCCAGCACCCTCGAGGTAGCCGCAGATACGCAGTATTTT. This chain connects TRBV2 to TRBJ2-3; no clear D. Trimming pared 7 bases from V and 4 bases from J, leaving 15 bases between. Germline lookup yields CDR1 SNHLY and CDR2 FYNNEI. The CDR3 loop spans 14 amino acids.

The J gene is TRBJ1-5, the V gene TRBV15; 12 positions agree with TRBD1. This CDR3 region has 16 residues. Germline V CDR1 and CDR2: LNHNV, YYDKDF (reference sequence). The V gene end was trimmed by 4 bases and the J gene end by 4 bases; junction bases not matched to a gene: 5. CDR3: CATSKTGQGANQPQHF. The CDR3 DNA sequence: TGTGCCACCAGCAAGACGGGACAGGGGGCGAATCAGCCCCAGCATTTT.

This clone showed up just once. The V gene is TRBV9, the J gene TRBJ2-7; the D is unclear. Trimming removed 0 bases at V and 7 bases at J, with 8 bases between. Germline V gene sequence: CDR1 SGDLS, CDR2 YYNGEE. This CDR3 comprises 12 residues. The CDR3 nucleotides read TGTGCCAGCAGCGTAGCTCTCGGGGAGCAGTACTTC. Translating gives CASSVALGEQYF. The entire variable domain, with the rest obtained from reference TRBV9 and TRBJ2-7, is as follows: DSGVTQTPKHLITATGQRVTLRCSPRSGDLSVYWYQQSLDQGLQFLIQYYNGEERAKGNILERFSAQQFPDLHSELNLSSLELGDSALYFCASSVALGEQYFGPGTRLTVT.

The chain links TRBV19 to TRBJ1-1, with D unclear. V gave up 8 bases and J gave up 1 base, with 14 bases separating them. The CDR3 totals 14 residues. CDR1 is LNHDA and CDR2 is SQIVND in the germline V gene (reference sequence). CDR3: CASYDRRGNTEAFF. The CDR3 DNA reads TGTGCCAGTTACGACCGACGGGGGAACACTGAAGCTTTCTTT.

V gene TRBV6-4 combines with J gene TRBJ2-6; D is unclear. The germline gives CDR1 MRHNA, CDR2 SNTAGT. The length of the CDR3 is 16 residues. Trimming took off 5 bases at V and 0 bases at J, with 11 bases between the two ends. DNA of the CDR3: TGTGCCAGCAGTAAAGATCAGAACTCTGGGGCCAACGTCCTGACTTTC. This encodes CASSKDQNSGANVLTF.

The genes are TRBV5-6 and TRBJ2-2, with a weak D call TRBD2 (6 bases). V was trimmed by 4 bases and J by 6 bases, leaving 19 bases between them. This CDR3 comprises 16 residues. CDR1 is SGHDT, CDR2 YYEEEE, per germline. As DNA, the CDR3 is TGTGCCAGCAGCACTCGGGGGTGGGAGGTATCCGGGGAGCTGTTTTTT. Amino acid sequence: CASSTRGWEVSGELFF.

This clone was counted only a few times. The chain recombines TRBV5-6 with TRBJ2-7; tentative D call: TRBD2 (7 bases). Trimming stripped 4 bases from V and 4 bases from J, with 15 bases between. The germline V gene encodes CDR1 SGHDT and CDR2 YYEEEE. The CDR3 runs 14 residues. Written as DNA, the CDR3 is TGTGCCAGCAGCCCCGGAGGGGGAGGGTACGAGCAGTACTTC. Encoded protein: CASSPGGGGYEQYF.

The rearrangement links TRBV28 to TRBJ2-1, with 11 bases lining up with TRBD2. CDR3 length: 17 residues. The germline V gene encodes CDR1 MDHEN and CDR2 SYDVKM. V was pared by 8 bases and J by 0 bases, with 9 bases of the junction left unmatched. The chain's CDR3 is CASRPTSGISSYNEQFF. As DNA, the CDR3 is TGTGCCAGCCGTCCGACTAGCGGGATTAGCTCCTACAATGAGCAGTTCTTC.

V is TRBV15 and J is TRBJ1-4; D may be TRBD1 (5 bases). CDR1 and CDR2 from the germline V gene are LNHNV and YYDKDF (reference sequence). CDR3 length: 16 amino acids. Trimming pared 3 bases from V and 4 bases from J, leaving 15 bases between. The CDR3 spells CATSSAFGAGNEKLFF. For the CDR3, the DNA is TGTGCCACCAGCAGCGCTTTTGGGGCCGGTAATGAAAAACTGTTTTTT.

The rearrangement joins TRBV19 to TRBJ2-2; D unresolved. Trimming stripped 4 bases from V and 2 bases from J, with 8 bases between. CDR1 and CDR2 from the germline V gene are LNHDA and SQIVND (reference sequence). The CDR3 has 14 residues. The DNA of the CDR3 is TGTGCCAGTAGTAAATCGAGAAACACCGGGGAGCTGTTTTTT. Translating it yields CASSKSRNTGELFF.

This sequence joins TRBV7-9 and TRBJ2-2; TRBD2 aligns across 7 bases. Germline V gives CDR1 SEHNR, CDR2 FQNEAQ (reference sequence). Trimming cost V 6 bases and J 0 bases; bases outside gene matches: 13. The CDR3 consists of 18 residues. Here the CDR3 DNA reads TGTGCCAGCAGACGTACCCTTACGGGGGGATCGAACACCGGGGAGCTGTTTTTT. Translated: CASRRTLTGGSNTGELFF. Complete variable domain (other parts from reference TRBV7-9 and TRBJ2-2): DTGVSQNPRHKITKRGQNVTFRCDPISEHNRLYWYRQTLGQGPEFLTYFQNEAQLEKSRLLSDRFSAERPKGSFSTLEIQRTEQGDSAMYLCASRRTLTGGSNTGELFFGEGSRLTVL.

This sequence joins TRBV6-5 and TRBJ1-2; the D is unclear. This CDR3 contains 15 residues. The V gene lost 0 bases and the J gene lost 1 base, with 9 bases spanning the gap. The germline V gene has CDR1 MNHEY and CDR2 SVGAGI. CDR3 region: CASSYSLTVNYGYTF. CDR3 DNA sequence: TGTGCCAGCAGTTACTCTTTAACAGTTAACTATGGCTACACCTTC.

The V and J genes are TRBV9 and TRBJ1-2; D may be TRBD1 (6 bases). The V gene lost 2 bases and the J gene lost 4 bases, with 12 bases spanning the gap. The germline V gene encodes CDR1 SGDLS and CDR2 YYNGEE. This CDR3 region has 14 residues. CDR3 sequence (DNA): TGTGCCAGCAGCGTCGGGGGGGGCCGCTATGGCTACACCTTC. Translation: CASSVGGGRYGYTF.

The chain employs TRBV21-1 and TRBJ2-1; the table's D call of TRBD1 was not tested on the DNA. TRBV21-1 is deemed a pseudogene. The CDR3 extends over 16 amino acids. Written as DNA, the CDR3 is TGTGCCAGCAGCAAAGTCTCTCAGGGATCCTACAATGAGCAGTTCTTC. Translating gives CASSKVSQGSYNEQFF.

V usage is TRBV5-1 and J usage is TRBJ2-1; the D is unclear. Germline CDR1 reads SGHRS; CDR2 reads YFSETQ. V dropped 2 bases and J dropped 0 bases, with 6 bases sitting between them. CDR3 length: 14 amino acids. The CDR3 reads CASSLGDSYNEQFF. CDR3 nucleotides: TGCGCCAGCAGCTTAGGAGACTCCTACAATGAGCAGTTCTTC.

The chain joins TRBV5-4 to TRBJ2-5; 8 nucleotides agree with TRBD2. The germline V gene has CDR1 SGHNT and CDR2 YYREEE (reference sequence). V gave up 4 bases and J gave up 5 bases; unmatched junction bases: 16. The CDR3 runs to 17 residues. CDR3 DNA: TGTGCCAGCAGCGATATCCTAGGAAGCGGGAGAGAGGAGACCCAGTACTTC. This sequence encodes CASSDILGSGREETQYF.

The chain has TRBV5-1 and TRBJ1-1; 9 positions agree with TRBD1. The CDR3 has 14 amino acids. V was pared by 4 bases and J by 3 bases, with 4 bases of the junction left unmatched. Germline CDR1 is SGHRS and CDR2 is YFSETQ. The CDR3 protein is CASSAGQGDTEAFF. The CDR3 nucleotides read TGCGCCAGCAGCGCGGGACAGGGTGACACTGAAGCTTTCTTT.

This chain connects TRBV5-1 to TRBJ1-1; tentative D call: TRBD1 (5 bases). This CDR3 has 14 amino acids. V gave up 0 bases and J gave up 4 bases, with 10 bases separating them. Germline V gene data show CDR1 as SGHRS and CDR2 as YFSETQ. The CDR3: CASSLEGVGTEAFF. The CDR3 bases are TGCGCCAGCAGCTTGGAAGGGGTCGGCACTGAAGCTTTCTTT.

This clone was recorded a few times. The chain couples TRBV6-6 to TRBJ1-5, with D hard to call. CDR1 is MNHNY and CDR2 is SVGAGI in the germline V gene (reference sequence). V was trimmed by 2 bases and J by 3 bases, leaving 8 bases between them. The CDR3 has 14 amino acids. This CDR3 reads CASSYGLLNQPQHF. CDR3 nucleotides: TGTGCCAGCAGTTACGGGCTGCTCAATCAGCCCCAGCATTTT.

V and J are TRBV4-1 and TRBJ2-1; TRBD1 matches 7 bases. V was pared by 1 base and J by 5 bases, with 5 bases of the junction left unmatched. Germline V CDR1 and CDR2: MGHRA, YSYEKL. The CDR3 is made up of 15 amino acids. Here the CDR3 DNA reads TGCGCCAGCAGCCAAGTACAGGGGTTGAACAATGAGCAGTTCTTC. It codes for CASSQVQGLNNEQFF.

The sample holds a few counts of this clone. The chain carries TRBV18 and TRBJ1-1; maybe TRBD1 (6 bases). The CDR3 length is 14 residues. The germline V and J ends were trimmed by 3 bases and 2 bases, with 10 bases remaining between them. The germline CDR1 and CDR2 sequences are KGHSH and LQKENI. Written as DNA, the CDR3 is TGTGCCAGCTCACCGACAGGCTCTAACACTGAAGCTTTCTTT. Residues: CASSPTGSNTEAFF.

The V gene is TRBV2, the J gene TRBJ1-1, with a possible D match to TRBD1 (5 bases). The CDR3 sequence is 14 residues long. From germline, CDR1 is SNHLY and CDR2 FYNNEI. V gave up 5 bases and J gave up 2 bases, with 12 bases separating them. For the CDR3, the DNA is TGTGCCAGCAGTTACCAGGGATTCAACACTGAAGCTTTCTTT. The encoded protein is CASSYQGFNTEAFF.

The V gene is TRBV11-2, the J gene TRBJ1-2; no reliable D call. Germline V gives CDR1 SGHAT, CDR2 FQNNGV. The CDR3 contains 14 residues. V lost 1 base, J lost 5 bases, and 11 bases lay in between. CDR3 amino acids: CASSLVGGQYGYTF. DNA for the CDR3: TGTGCCAGCAGCTTAGTGGGAGGGCAGTATGGCTACACCTTC.

This chain uses TRBV10-3 with TRBJ2-7, with TRBD2 identical over 13 bases. Germline V CDR1 and CDR2: ENHRY, SYGVKD. The trim removed 7 bases at V and 4 bases at J, leaving 4 bases unmatched. This CDR3 is built from 14 residues. CDR3 amino acids: CAIMGTSGMYEQYF. The CDR3 DNA follows: TGTGCCATCATGGGGACTAGCGGGATGTACGAGCAGTACTTC.

The V call is TRBV19, the J call TRBJ2-7; D is perhaps TRBD2 (6 bases). This CDR3 has 17 amino acids. CDR1 is LNHDA and CDR2 is SQIVND in the germline V gene (reference sequence). V was trimmed by 6 bases and J by 0 bases, leaving 21 bases between them. Here the CDR3 DNA reads TGTGCCAGTAGCCCATCTCCGGGGGACCGTGGCTCCTACGAGCAGTACTTC. Translated: CASSPSPGDRGSYEQYF.

The J gene is TRBJ2-1, the V gene TRBV7-3; TRBD1 is a possible D gene (6 bases). CDR3 length equals 15 residues. Trimming shortened V by 3 bases and J by 4 bases, and 13 bases separated the two germline ends. The V gene's germline CDR1 is SGHTA and CDR2 FQGTGA. CDR3 nucleotides: TGTGCCAGCAGCTTTACCCCACAGGGTTACAATGAGCAGTTCTTC. It specifies CASSFTPQGYNEQFF.

The V and J genes are TRBV10-2 and TRBJ1-2; 9 bases are shared with TRBD1. CDR3 size: 13 residues. The trim removed 7 bases at V and 3 bases at J, leaving 3 bases unmatched. CDR1 and CDR2 (germline): WSHSY, SAAADI. CDR3 loop: CASTRTGDYGYTF. The CDR3 DNA follows: TGCGCCAGCACCAGGACAGGGGACTATGGCTACACCTTC.

The rearrangement joins TRBV4-3 to TRBJ2-7, with D possibly being TRBD2 (6 bases). This CDR3 region has 12 residues. Germline V gene data show CDR1 as LGHNA and CDR2 as YSLEER. V was trimmed by 0 bases and J by 7 bases, leaving 7 bases between them. The CDR3 bases are TGCGCCAGCAGCCAAGAGGGGAGGGAGCAGTACTTC. Amino acid sequence: CASSQEGREQYF.

This chain connects TRBV4-3 to TRBJ1-2; D may be TRBD1 (5 bases). Germline loops: CDR1 LGHNA, CDR2 YSLEER. The germline V and J ends were trimmed by 0 bases and 7 bases, with 9 bases remaining between them. This CDR3 contains 13 residues. CDR3 sequence reads: CASSQDPGLGYTF. The CDR3 DNA reads as TGCGCCAGCAGCCAAGATCCAGGGCTTGGCTACACCTTC.

This chain connects TRBV6-5 to TRBJ1-5; D is perhaps TRBD1 (6 bases). The CDR3 totals 14 residues. Germline CDR1 MNHEY, CDR2 SVGAGI. V shed 6 bases and J shed 2 bases, with 11 bases lying between them. For the CDR3, the DNA is TGTGCCAGCAGACCAGAGGGGGGCAATCAGCCCCAGCATTTT. Protein product: CASRPEGGNQPQHF.